The T cell receptor (beta chain) under discussion was sequenced for a study of blood T cells in healthy people across ages. Looked up from germline, CDR1 is SQVTM and CDR2 is ANQGSEA. The CDR3 sequence is 14 residues long. The junction had 12 bases not matched to a gene; V was cut back by 7 bases and J by 10 bases. It was with a sample-barcoded 5' primer and a J-beta primer mix that a second PCR of roughly 7 to 11 cycles was run. From the 5' RACE reads, TCRdb called clonotypes with MiXCR, one entry per CDR3 protein. The sample has about a million distinct CDR3 sequences; about 48% are singletons. V usage is TRBV29-1 and J usage is TRBJ2-1; TRBD2 aligns across 11 bases. The material sequenced was blood. The TCR comes from a man aged 30 to 45 in good health. As DNA, the CDR3 is TGCAGCGCCTACGGGACTAGCGGAACCTACGAGCAGTTCTTC. Amino acid sequence: CSAYGTSGTYEQFF.